This record covers a single T cell receptor (beta chain). Between the trimmed V and J ends, which lost 5 bases and 0 bases, there was a span of 14 bases. The CDR3 covers 17 residues. Per the germline V gene, CDR1 is LNHDA and CDR2 is SQIVND (reference sequence). This entry comes from a study of shared clonotypes between healthy human individuals. Study details: The donors, a couple of women and a few men, were aged 18 to 49.

TCRdb's copy holds only in-frame clones and misses some; the assay was immunoSEQ multiplex PCR. The sample shows about 600,000 clones, roughly 97% of them seen only once. The sequencing sample was made of naive CD4+ T cells sorted from blood. Subset meaning: CD45RA+ positively selected. The rearrangement joins TRBV19 to TRBJ2-6; the D gene is possibly TRBD2 (6 bases). This TCR was sampled from a woman younger than 45 in good health. The CDR3 loop reads CASSVLGGTSGANVLTF. The CDR3 DNA is TGTGCCAGTAGTGTCCTCGGAGGGACCTCTGGGGCCAACGTCCTGACTTTC.